The present T cell receptor beta chain was sequenced within a study of glioma-infiltrating T cells. This clonotype came up many times. TCR alpha and beta CDR3 regions were amplified from RNA using iRepertoire nested multiplex PCR. Via MiXCR, TCRdb re-called the multiplex PCR reads, giving one row per CDR3 protein. The table shows under 200,000 distinct CDR3 sequences, with more than 30% occurring only once. What was sequenced was glioma tissue, nonneoplastic brain tissue, or PBMCs (not recorded which). The receptor's source is a human donor with low-grade glioma or glioblastoma, undergoing nonglioma brain surgery, or in good health (not recorded which).

CDR3 sequence reads: CASGGLAGPYEQYF. The DNA of the CDR3 is TGTGCCAGCGGGGGACTAGCGGGTCCCTACGAGCAGTACTTC. The V call is TRBV28, the J call TRBJ2-7; the match to TRBD2 covers 12 bases. J gave up 2 bases and V 8 bases, and 4 bases lay outside the gene matches. This CDR3 contains 14 residues. The germline V gene encodes CDR1 MDHEN and CDR2 SYDVKM.